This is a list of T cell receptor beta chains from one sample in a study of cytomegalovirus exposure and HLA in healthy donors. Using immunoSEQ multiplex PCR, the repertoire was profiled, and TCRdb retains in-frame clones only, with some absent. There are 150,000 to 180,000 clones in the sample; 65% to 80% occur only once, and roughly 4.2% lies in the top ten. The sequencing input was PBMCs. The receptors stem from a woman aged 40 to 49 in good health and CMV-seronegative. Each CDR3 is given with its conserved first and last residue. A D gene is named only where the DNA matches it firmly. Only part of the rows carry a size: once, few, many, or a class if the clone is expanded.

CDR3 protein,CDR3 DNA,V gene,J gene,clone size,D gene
CSAKGHEAFF,TGCAGTGCTAAAGGACATGAAGCTTTCTTT,TRBV20-1,TRBJ1-1,NA,NA
CASSPATSGVLPDTQYF,TGCGCCAGCAGCCCCGCGACTAGCGGGGTCCTTCCAGATACGCAGTATTTT,TRBV5-1,TRBJ2-3,NA,TRBD2
CASSSGTGSYEQYF,TGTGCCAGCAGTTCCGGGACAGGCTCCTACGAGCAGTACTTC,TRBV28,TRBJ2-7,NA,TRBD1
CACNGGDPYGYTF,TGTGCCTGCAACGGGGGGGATCCTTATGGCTACACCTTC,TRBV30,TRBJ1-2,NA,NA
CATGTGTYGYTF,TGTGCCACCGGGACAGGGACCTATGGCTACACCTTC,TRBV10-3,TRBJ1-2,NA,TRBD1
CSVGGTSGPPDTQYF,TGCAGCGTTGGGGGGACTAGCGGGCCACCAGATACGCAGTATTTT,TRBV29-1,TRBJ2-3,NA,TRBD2
CATSRDPAGPLSNQPQHF,TGTGCCACCAGCAGAGATCCGGCGGGGCCCTTAAGCAATCAGCCCCAGCATTTT,TRBV15,TRBJ1-5,NA,NA
CASTAGGATEAFF,TGTGCCAGCACCGCTGGGGGGGCCACTGAAGCTTTCTTT,TRBV6-5,TRBJ1-1,once,NA
CASSPQQDQPLHF,TGTGCCAGCAGCCCCCAACAGGACCAGCCCCTCCACTTT,TRBV7-2,TRBJ1-6,NA,NA
CASSPRTGENEKLFF,TGCGCCAGCAGCCCACGGACAGGGGAAAATGAAAAACTGTTTTTT,TRBV5-1,TRBJ1-4,few,TRBD1
CAISERLAGEAEQYF,TGTGCCATCAGTGAAAGACTAGCGGGAGAGGCCGAGCAGTACTTC,TRBV10-3,TRBJ2-7,NA,TRBD2